The 23 T cell receptor beta chains below come from one sample, sequenced in a study of blood T cell repertoires in COVID-19. Here immunoSEQ multiplex PCR was the method, and the copy in TCRdb shows in-frame clones only, minus some. The sample carries 140,000 to 150,000 clones, about 85% recorded once. The sample was PBMCs or T cells enriched from blood (not recorded which). Receptors were obtained from a woman aged 40 to 55 who had recovered from COVID-19.

Only one count was recorded for this clone. This rearrangement joins TRBV19 to TRBJ1-5, with 9 nucleotides matching TRBD1. J lost 4 bases, V lost 8 bases, and 6 bases had no gene match. CDR1 LNHDA and CDR2 SQIVND come from the germline V gene (reference sequence). This CDR3 comprises 14 residues. CDR3 nucleotide sequence: TGTGCCAGTGGGGGACAGGGATGGAATCAGCCCCAGCATTTT. This translates into CASGGQGWNQPQHF.

The J gene is TRBJ2-2, the V gene TRBV5-1; TRBD1 agrees at 7 bases. The J segment lost 3 bases and the V segment lost 3 bases, leaving 5 bases of the junction unmatched. The CDR3 consists of 15 residues. Germline values: CDR1 SGHRS, CDR2 YFSETQ. The CDR3 region has the DNA TGCGCCAGCAGCTCCCGACAGGGTGACACCGGGGAGCTGTTTTTT. This gives the protein CASSSRQGDTGELFF.

The V and J genes are TRBV19 and TRBJ2-3, with TRBD2 matching 12 bases. V lost 5 bases to trimming and J lost 5 bases; unmatched junction nucleotides: 11. CDR3 length: 17 amino acids. Per germline, CDR1 LNHDA and CDR2 SQIVND (reference sequence). CDR3 coding DNA: TGTGCCAGTAGTGCCCGTGACTCACTAGCGGGAGGAGATACGCAGTATTTT. This translates into CASSARDSLAGGDTQYF.

Details on this clone: Other nucleotide sequences from this sample produce the same CDR3. The chain couples TRBV5-1 to TRBJ2-2; D uncertain. From germline, CDR1 is SGHRS and CDR2 YFSETQ. With 0 bases removed from V and 6 bases from J, the gap between germline ends came to 3 bases. This CDR3 has 12 residues. The CDR3 reads CASSLASGELFF. CDR3 in DNA: TGCGCCAGCAGCTTGGCCTCCGGGGAGCTGTTTTTT. The full variable domain, rest sourced from reference TRBV5-1 and TRBJ2-2, is KAGVTQTPRYLIKTRGQQVTLSCSPISGHRSVSWYQQTPGQGLQFLFEYFSETQRNKGNFPGRFSGRQFSNSRSEMNVSTLELGDSALYLCASSLASGELFFGEGSRLTVL.

The chain has TRBV7-9 and TRBJ1-4, with 8 bases fitting TRBD1. The V segment lost 5 bases and the J segment 5 bases; nucleotides outside the gene matches: 19. This CDR3 region has 19 residues. Germline values: CDR1 SEHNR, CDR2 FQNEAQ (reference sequence). The CDR3 DNA reads TGTGCCAGCAGCGGCGAGCTGGACAGGGTGGATTTCCGAAATGAAAAACTGTTTTTT. Its protein is CASSGELDRVDFRNEKLFF.

This chain uses TRBV30 with TRBJ1-1; D unresolved. The CDR3 has 12 amino acids. The germline V and J ends were trimmed by 2 bases and 7 bases, with 11 bases remaining between them. The germline gives CDR1 GTSNPN, CDR2 SVGIG (reference sequence). In nucleotides, the CDR3 is TGTGCCTGGAGTTTCAGTATCGATGAAGCTTTCTTT. This translates into CAWSFSIDEAFF.

This clone has a count of ten or more. This chain uses TRBV5-6 with TRBJ1-1; D uncertain. Germline lookup yields CDR1 SGHDT and CDR2 YYEEEE. The V end was cut by 4 bases, the J end by 7 bases, with 11 bases between. CDR3 length equals 12 residues. CDR3 DNA: TGTGCCAGCAGCCATACACAGAATGAAGCTTTCTTT. Translated, it gives CASSHTQNEAFF.

V gene TRBV5-6 combines with J gene TRBJ2-1; TRBD2 aligns across 8 bases. Germline loops: CDR1 SGHDT, CDR2 YYEEEE. Trimming removed 4 bases from V and 13 bases from J; junction bases left unmatched: 13. This CDR3 region has 14 residues. Here the CDR3 reads CASSPGGGGRSQFF. Here the CDR3 DNA reads TGTGCCAGCAGCCCTGGCGGAGGCGGGAGGAGTCAGTTCTTC.

This sequence joins TRBV6-5 and TRBJ2-7; TRBD1 matches 9 bases. The CDR3 totals 16 residues. The germline V gene encodes CDR1 MNHEY and CDR2 SVGAGI. V lost 0 bases, J lost 5 bases, and 8 bases stayed unmatched. CDR3 sequence: CASSYSPGQGANEQYF. CDR3 coding DNA: TGTGCCAGCAGTTACTCTCCGGGACAGGGTGCAAACGAGCAGTACTTC.

This clone was counted a single time. The chain joins TRBV5-5 to TRBJ1-2, with no clear D. This CDR3 comprises 13 residues. The germline V gene has CDR1 SGHKS and CDR2 YYEKEE (reference sequence). V lost 1 base, J lost 7 bases, and 11 bases lay in between. The CDR3 loop reads CASSLSGSGGYTF. As DNA, the CDR3 is TGTGCCAGCAGCTTGAGCGGATCTGGTGGCTACACCTTC.

The rearrangement links TRBV2 to TRBJ1-3; possibly TRBD1 for D (5 bases). Germline V gives CDR1 SNHLY, CDR2 FYNNEI. Trimming removed 8 bases from V and 0 bases from J, with 11 bases in between. This CDR3 spans 14 amino acids. In DNA, the CDR3 is TGTGCCAGCGGGGCGTCCACCTCTGGAAACACCATATATTTT. This codes for CASGASTSGNTIYF.

V usage is TRBV2 and J usage is TRBJ2-1, with TRBD2 identical over 8 bases. The germline V gene encodes CDR1 SNHLY and CDR2 FYNNEI. The trim removed 8 bases at V and 8 bases at J, leaving 14 bases unmatched. This CDR3 is 15 amino acids long. The CDR3: CASSSPGTSRYEQFF. The CDR3 coding sequence is TGTGCCAGCTCAAGCCCGGGGACTAGTAGGTATGAGCAGTTCTTC. The full variable domain, in which reference TRBV2 and TRBJ2-1 provide the parts outside the CDR3, is EPEVTQTPSHQVTQMGQEVILRCVPISNHLYFYWYRQILGQKVEFLVSFYNNEISEKSEIFDDQFSVERPDGSNFTLKIRSTKLEDSAMYFCASSSPGTSRYEQFFGPGTRLTVL.

The chain employs TRBV2 and TRBJ2-1; 14 bases fit TRBD2. This CDR3 has 19 residues. J was trimmed by 2 bases and V by 8 bases; bases with no gene match: 14. The germline CDR1 and CDR2 sequences are SNHLY and FYNNEI. The CDR3 DNA reads as TGTGCCAGCGCACGGACTAGCGGGGGGTCCACCTTGACCTACAATGAGCAGTTCTTC. This gives the protein CASARTSGGSTLTYNEQFF.

The V and J genes are TRBV5-1 and TRBJ2-1; 11 bases are a match to TRBD2. Germline CDR1 SGHRS, CDR2 YFSETQ. V lost 0 bases, J lost 8 bases, and 1 base stayed unmatched. The length of the CDR3 is 14 residues. The CDR3 region is CASSLDSGRDEQFF. The CDR3 DNA sequence: TGCGCCAGCAGCTTGGATAGCGGGAGGGATGAGCAGTTCTTC. The variable domain in full, completed from reference TRBV5-1 and TRBJ2-1, reads KAGVTQTPRYLIKTRGQQVTLSCSPISGHRSVSWYQQTPGQGLQFLFEYFSETQRNKGNFPGRFSGRQFSNSRSEMNVSTLELGDSALYLCASSLDSGRDEQFFGPGTRLTVL.

CDR3 residues: CASVRGVGSTDTQYF. The CDR3 coding sequence is TGTGCCAGCGTCCGGGGGGTTGGTAGCACAGATACGCAGTATTTT. The V gene is TRBV6-5, the J gene TRBJ2-3; TRBD2 matches at 7 bases. Germline assignment: CDR1 MNHEY and CDR2 SVGAGI. Trimming at V came to 8 bases and at J to 0 bases, leaving 8 bases not matched to a gene. This CDR3 is built from 15 residues.

The chain recombines TRBV5-1 with TRBJ2-7; the match to TRBD2 covers 8 bases. The CDR3 is made up of 15 amino acids. V trimming: 5 bases; J trimming: 5 bases; junction bases outside the gene matches: 12. Germline V gene data show CDR1 as SGHRS and CDR2 as YFSETQ. Here the CDR3 reads CASSLASGRIDEQYF. In DNA form, the CDR3 reads TGCGCCAGCAGTCTAGCCAGCGGGAGAATAGACGAGCAGTACTTC.

The J gene is TRBJ2-7, the V gene TRBV10-2; 10 nucleotides agree with TRBD1. The germline CDR1 and CDR2 sequences are WSHSY and SAAADI. This CDR3 is 15 amino acids long. Trimming took 7 bases from V and 2 from J; bases not matched to a gene: 8. CDR3 DNA: TGCGCCAGCACCGAGGGAGGGACAGGGGCCTACGAGCAGTACTTC. This translates into CASTEGGTGAYEQYF.

The chain recombines TRBV7-2 with TRBJ2-5, with D uncertain. Trimming shortened V by 5 bases and J by 5 bases, and 9 bases separated the two germline ends. Germline-derived CDR1 and CDR2 are SGHTA and FQGNSA. The CDR3 is made up of 12 amino acids. The CDR3 sequence is CASSPSRETQYF. CDR3 coding DNA: TGTGCCAGCAGCCCCTCGCGGGAGACCCAGTACTTC. The full variable domain, in which reference TRBV7-2 and TRBJ2-5 provide the parts outside the CDR3, is GAGVSQSPSNKVTEKGKDVELRCDPISGHTALYWYRQSLGQGLEFLIYFQGNSAPDKSGLPSDRFSAERTGGSVSTLTIQRTQQEDSAVYLCASSPSRETQYFGPGTRLLVL.

This chain joins TRBV19 and TRBJ2-3, with TRBD1 as a possible D gene (6 bases). Germline V lookup: CDR1 LNHDA, CDR2 SQIVND (reference sequence). V was cut by 5 bases and J by 2 bases, with 11 bases left in between. The CDR3 runs 14 residues. CDR3 DNA sequence: TGTGCCAGTAGTCCAGGGGTTTCCACAGATACGCAGTATTTT. This gives the protein CASSPGVSTDTQYF. The full variable domain, its missing parts supplied by reference TRBV19 and TRBJ2-3, is DGGITQSPKYLFRKEGQNVTLSCEQNLNHDAMYWYRQDPGQGLRLIYYSQIVNDFQKGDIAEGYSVSREKKESFPLTVTSAQKNPTAFYLCASSPGVSTDTQYFGPGTRLTVL.

This clone has a single count. This rearrangement joins TRBV20-1 to TRBJ1-2; D remains ambiguous. Between the trimmed V and J ends, which lost 5 bases and 7 bases, there was a span of 11 bases. CDR3 length: 11 amino acids. The germline gives CDR1 DFQATT, CDR2 SNEGSKA (reference sequence). Here the CDR3 reads CSAPSGVGYTF. CDR3 DNA sequence: TGCAGTGCTCCCTCCGGGGTTGGCTACACCTTC.

The genes are TRBV27 and TRBJ1-5; D perhaps matches TRBD1 (6 bases). CDR1 MNHEY and CDR2 SMNVEV come from the germline V gene (reference sequence). Trimming took off 3 bases at V and 2 bases at J, with 8 bases between the two ends. The CDR3 contains 14 residues. The CDR3 is CASSFAGGNQPQHF. CDR3 sequence (DNA): TGTGCCAGCAGTTTCGCAGGGGGCAATCAGCCCCAGCATTTT.

The rearrangement links TRBV6-1 to TRBJ1-2; 8 positions match TRBD1. V gave up 2 bases and J gave up 4 bases; unmatched junction bases: 3. The CDR3 extends over 14 amino acids. The V gene's germline CDR1 is MNHNS and CDR2 SASEGT. This chain's CDR3 is CASSEQGARYGYTF. CDR3 nucleotides: TGTGCCAGCAGTGAACAGGGGGCGCGCTATGGCTACACCTTC.

The chain employs TRBV27 and TRBJ1-1; D unresolved. Germline CDR1 is MNHEY and CDR2 is SMNVEV (reference sequence). This CDR3 region has 14 residues. Trimming cost V 5 bases and J 5 bases, with 15 bases left between them. CDR3 loop: CASSLRTRGTEAFF. DNA for the CDR3: TGTGCCAGCAGTCTCCGAACCCGAGGGACTGAAGCTTTCTTT.